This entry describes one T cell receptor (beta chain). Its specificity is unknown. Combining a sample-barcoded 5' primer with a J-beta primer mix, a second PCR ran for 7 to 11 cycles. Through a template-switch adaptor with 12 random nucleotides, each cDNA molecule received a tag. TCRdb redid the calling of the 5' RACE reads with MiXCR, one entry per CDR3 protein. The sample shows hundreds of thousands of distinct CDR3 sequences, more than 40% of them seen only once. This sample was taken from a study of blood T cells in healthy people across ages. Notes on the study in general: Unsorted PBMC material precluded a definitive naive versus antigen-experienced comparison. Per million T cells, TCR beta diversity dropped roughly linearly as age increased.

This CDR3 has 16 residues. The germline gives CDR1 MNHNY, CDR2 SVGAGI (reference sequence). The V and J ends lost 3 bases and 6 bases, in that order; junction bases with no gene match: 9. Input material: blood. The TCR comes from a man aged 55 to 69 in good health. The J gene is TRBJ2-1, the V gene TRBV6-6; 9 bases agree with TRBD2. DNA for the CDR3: TGTGCCAGCAGTTATATCGGGGCGGGGGGGCTCAATGAGCAGTTCTTC. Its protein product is CASSYIGAGGLNEQFF.